This entry features one T cell receptor beta chain sequence. What it binds is not known. Every isolated RNA sample was fully reverse transcribed, so sequencing captured expressed TCRB transcripts. Data came from immunoSEQ multiplex PCR; TCRdb stores just in-frame clones and leaves some out. The sample lists about 450,000 clones, 10% to 12% occurring once. The data derive from a study of beta chain features in type 1 diabetes. Whole-study results and caveats: High-TCR-expressing cells could be over-represented by cDNA sequencing.

V was cut by 0 bases and J by 7 bases, with 18 bases left in between. The CDR3 runs to 16 residues. The germline CDR1 and CDR2 sequences are SGHTA and FQGNSA. The V gene is TRBV7-2, the J gene TRBJ2-5; D unresolved. The TCR comes from a woman aged 18 to 35 in good health. Specimen: naive CD4+ T cells from blood. In DNA, the CDR3 is TGTGCCAGCAGCTTAGCGCGCCAGCCATCGGTGGGGACCCAGTACTTC. Its protein is CASSLARQPSVGTQYF.